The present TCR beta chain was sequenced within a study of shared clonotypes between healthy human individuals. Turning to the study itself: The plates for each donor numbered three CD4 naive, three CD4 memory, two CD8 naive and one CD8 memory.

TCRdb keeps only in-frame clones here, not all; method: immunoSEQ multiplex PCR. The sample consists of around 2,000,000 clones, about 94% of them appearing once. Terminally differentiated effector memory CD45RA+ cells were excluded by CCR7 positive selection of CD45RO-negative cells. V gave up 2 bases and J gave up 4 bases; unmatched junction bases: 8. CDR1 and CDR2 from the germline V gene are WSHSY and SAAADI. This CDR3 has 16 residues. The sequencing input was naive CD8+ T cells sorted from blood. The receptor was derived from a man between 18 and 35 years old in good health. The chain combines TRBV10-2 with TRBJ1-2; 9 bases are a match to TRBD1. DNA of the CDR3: TGCGCCAGCAGTGAGGGGGGGACAGGGCGTTTCTATGGCTACACCTTC. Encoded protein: CASSEGGTGRFYGYTF.